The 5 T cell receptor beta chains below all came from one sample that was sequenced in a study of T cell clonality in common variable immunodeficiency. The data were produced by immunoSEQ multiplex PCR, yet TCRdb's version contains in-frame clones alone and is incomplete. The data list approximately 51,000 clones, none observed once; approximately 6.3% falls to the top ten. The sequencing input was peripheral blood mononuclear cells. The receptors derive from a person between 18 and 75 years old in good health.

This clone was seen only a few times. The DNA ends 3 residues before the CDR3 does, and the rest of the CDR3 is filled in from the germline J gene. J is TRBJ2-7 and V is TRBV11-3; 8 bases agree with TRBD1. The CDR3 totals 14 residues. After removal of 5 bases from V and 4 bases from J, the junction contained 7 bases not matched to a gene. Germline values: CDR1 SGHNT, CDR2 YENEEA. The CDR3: CASSLGQGVYEQYF. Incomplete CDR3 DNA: TGTGCCAGCAGCCTCGGACAGGGAGTATACGAG.

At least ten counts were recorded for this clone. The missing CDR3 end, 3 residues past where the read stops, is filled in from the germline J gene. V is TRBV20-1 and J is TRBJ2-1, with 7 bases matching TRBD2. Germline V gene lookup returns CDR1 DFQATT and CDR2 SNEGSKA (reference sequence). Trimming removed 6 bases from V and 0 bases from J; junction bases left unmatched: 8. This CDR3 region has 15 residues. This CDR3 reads CSADGWGGSYNEQFF. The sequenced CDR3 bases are TGCAGTGCAGACGGGTGGGGGGGCTCCTACAATGAG.

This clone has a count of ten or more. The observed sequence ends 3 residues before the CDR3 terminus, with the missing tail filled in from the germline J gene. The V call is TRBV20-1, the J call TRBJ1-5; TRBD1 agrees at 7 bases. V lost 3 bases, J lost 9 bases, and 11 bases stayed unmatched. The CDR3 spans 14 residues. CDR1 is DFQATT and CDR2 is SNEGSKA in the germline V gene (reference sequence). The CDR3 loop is CSASGRGRLRPQHF. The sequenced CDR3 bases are TGCAGTGCTAGTGGGAGGGGGCGCCTTCGGCCC.

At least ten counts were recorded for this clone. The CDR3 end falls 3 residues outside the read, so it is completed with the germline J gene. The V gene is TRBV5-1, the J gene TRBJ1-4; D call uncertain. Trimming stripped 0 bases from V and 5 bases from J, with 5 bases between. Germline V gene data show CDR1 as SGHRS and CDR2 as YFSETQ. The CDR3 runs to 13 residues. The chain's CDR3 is CASSLGGNEKLFF. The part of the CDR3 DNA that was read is TGCGCCAGCAGCTTGGGAGGGAATGAAAAA.

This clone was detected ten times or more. This chain's CDR3 is CASSLGLSNTGELFF. The part of the CDR3 DNA that was read is TGTGCCAGCAGCTTGGGACTTTCGAACACCGGGGAG. The chain recombines TRBV5-5 with TRBJ2-2; D gene ambiguous. Read data end 3 residues before the CDR3 end; the end is taken from the germline J gene. V gave up 0 bases and J gave up 0 bases, with 6 bases separating them. CDR3 length: 15 amino acids. The germline V gene has CDR1 SGHKS and CDR2 YYEKEE (reference sequence). The variable domain in full, completed from reference TRBV5-5 and TRBJ2-2, reads DAGVTQSPTHLIKTRGQQVTLRCSPISGHKSVSWYQQVLGQGPQFIFQYYEKEERGRGNFPDRFSARQFPNYSSELNVNALLLGDSALYLCASSLGLSNTGELFFGEGSRLTVL.